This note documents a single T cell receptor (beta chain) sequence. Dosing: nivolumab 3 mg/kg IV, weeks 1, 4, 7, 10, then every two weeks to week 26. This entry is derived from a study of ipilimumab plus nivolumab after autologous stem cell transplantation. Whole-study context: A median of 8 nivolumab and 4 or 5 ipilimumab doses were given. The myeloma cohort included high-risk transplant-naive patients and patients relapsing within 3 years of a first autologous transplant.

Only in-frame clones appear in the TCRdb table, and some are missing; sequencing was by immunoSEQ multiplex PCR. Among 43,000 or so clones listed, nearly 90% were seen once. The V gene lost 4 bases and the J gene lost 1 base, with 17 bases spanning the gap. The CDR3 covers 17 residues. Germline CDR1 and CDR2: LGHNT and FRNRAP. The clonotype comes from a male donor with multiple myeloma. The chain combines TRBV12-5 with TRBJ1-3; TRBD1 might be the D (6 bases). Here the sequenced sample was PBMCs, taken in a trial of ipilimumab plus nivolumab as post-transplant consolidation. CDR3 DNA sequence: TGTGCTAGTGGTTCAGGGGACGATTCCCAGTCTGGAAACACCATATATTTT. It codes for CASGSGDDSQSGNTIYF.